Below are 20 T cell receptor beta chains sequenced from a single sample in a study of T-cell memory formation after mild COVID-19. TCRdb reprocessed the 5' RACE reads via MiXCR and lists one record per CDR3 protein. This sample yields about 310,000 distinct CDR3 sequences, of which 15% to 20% are seen a single time; 22% belongs to the top ten. Sequencing was done on a sample of PBMCs or a T cell subset sorted from them (not recorded which). All receptors come from a man in his late teens or twenties who had mild COVID-19 (a few samples of this study predate the infection). Cell type and time point are not known.

This clonotype showed up just a few times. This chain uses TRBV4-3 with TRBJ2-3; a possible D gene is TRBD2 (7 bases). The germline V gene has CDR1 LGHNA and CDR2 YSLEER. Trimming took off 0 bases at V and 3 bases at J, with 16 bases between the two ends. This CDR3 has 17 residues. The CDR3 region is CASSQDWVGGPTDTQYF. Written as DNA, the CDR3 is TGCGCCAGCAGCCAAGATTGGGTGGGGGGGCCAACAGATACGCAGTATTTT.

The CDR3 DNA reads as TGTGCCAGCAGTGACCCTGGAGCAACTAATGAAAAACTGTTTTTT. Translation gives CASSDPGATNEKLFF. The V call is TRBV25-1, the J call TRBJ1-4; D unresolved. The CDR3 sequence is 15 residues long. V was shortened by 3 bases and J by 0 bases, with 8 bases between the two germline ends. Per germline, CDR1 MGHDK and CDR2 SYGVNS.

This sequence joins TRBV10-3 and TRBJ2-7; D may be TRBD1 or TRBD2 (6 bases each). The V gene's germline CDR1 is ENHRY and CDR2 SYGVKD. The CDR3 length is 16 residues. V lost 4 bases to trimming and J lost 0 bases, with 16 bases between them. The CDR3 protein is CAISARGQGYSYEQYV. CDR3 nucleotide sequence: TGTGCCATCAGTGCCCGGGGGCAGGGGTACTCCTACGAGCAGTACGTC.

This clonotype was detected a few times. This sequence joins TRBV12-3 or TRBV12-4 and TRBJ2-1; D ambiguous. The CDR3 loop spans 11 amino acids. Trimming removed 8 bases from V and 9 bases from J, with 11 bases in between. The CDR3 loop reads CASSPAREQFF. The CDR3 bases are TGTGCCAGCTCCCCCGCCCGTGAGCAGTTCTTC.

The rearrangement joins TRBV6-2 or TRBV6-3 to TRBJ2-1; TRBD2 matches at 8 bases. J lost 10 bases, V lost 3 bases, and 8 bases had no gene match. This CDR3 has 14 residues. CDR1 and CDR2 (germline): MNHEY, SVGEGT. CDR3 residues: CASSYRTSQGEQFF. The CDR3 DNA sequence: TGTGCCAGCAGTTATCGGACTAGCCAGGGCGAGCAGTTCTTC.

V gene TRBV6-2 or TRBV6-3 combines with J gene TRBJ2-2, with 14 bases that match TRBD2. V trimming: 4 bases; J trimming: 0 bases; junction bases outside the gene matches: 4. This CDR3 region has 18 residues. Germline V gene lookup returns CDR1 MNHEY and CDR2 SVGEGT. This chain's CDR3 is CASSSWTSGGSNTGELFF. DNA for the CDR3: TGTGCCAGCAGTTCCTGGACTAGCGGGGGGTCGAACACCGGGGAGCTGTTTTTT.

The chain couples TRBV3-1 to TRBJ2-1; D is unclear. Germline V gene sequence: CDR1 LGHDT, CDR2 YNNKEL (reference sequence). Trimming left V 3 bases short and J 4 bases short, with 13 bases between. This CDR3 is built from 15 residues. The CDR3 DNA follows: TGTGCCAGCAGCCAGCCCGACACCGGGTACAATGAGCAGTTCTTC. Protein sequence: CASSQPDTGYNEQFF.

This clonotype was detected many times. This chain joins TRBV28 and TRBJ2-7; TRBD1 is a possible D gene (6 bases). CDR3 size: 14 residues. In germline, CDR1 is MDHEN, CDR2 SYDVKM. The V end lost 6 bases, the J end lost 0 bases, and 12 bases lay between the germline ends. The CDR3 sequence is CASSPTGSSYEQYV. CDR3 nucleotides: TGTGCCAGCAGCCCCACAGGGAGCTCCTACGAGCAGTACGTC.

This clonotype was seen a handful of times. The chain couples TRBV20-1 to TRBJ1-1; D not certain. The germline V gene has CDR1 DFQATT and CDR2 SNEGSKA (reference sequence). The CDR3 has 12 amino acids. Trimming shortened V by 3 bases and J by 1 base, and 6 bases separated the two germline ends. The CDR3 coding sequence is TGCAGTGCTAGGGTGGGGAACACTGAAGCTTTCTTT. Translated: CSARVGNTEAFF.

This clonotype was recorded a few times. The chain employs TRBV10-3 and TRBJ2-2; 11 bases map to TRBD1. CDR3 length equals 14 residues. Unmatched junction bases numbered 3, after V lost 7 bases and J lost 5 bases. Germline V lookup: CDR1 ENHRY, CDR2 SYGVKD. The CDR3 nucleotides are TGTGCCATCACCGGGACAGGGGGGACCGGGGAGCTGTTTTTT. This encodes CAITGTGGTGELFF.

The chain is built from TRBV20-1 and TRBJ1-5, with no clear D. The CDR3 contains 13 residues. The germline gives CDR1 DFQATT, CDR2 SNEGSKA (reference sequence). V was trimmed by 3 bases and J by 4 bases, leaving 10 bases between them. The DNA for the CDR3 is TGCAGTGCTAGGTTTGACCGAAATCAGCCCCAGCATTTT. Protein: CSARFDRNQPQHF.

At least ten counts were recorded for this clonotype. The chain couples TRBV5-1 to TRBJ2-1; D may be TRBD1 or TRBD2 (5 bases each). V gave up 0 bases and J gave up 2 bases, with 15 bases separating them. The CDR3 is made up of 17 amino acids. Germline loops: CDR1 SGHRS, CDR2 YFSETQ. CDR3 DNA: TGCGCCAGCAGCTTGGGGCTCGGGACGTCACCCTACAATGAGCAGTTCTTC. It yields the protein CASSLGLGTSPYNEQFF.

V is TRBV19 and J is TRBJ1-2; 8 bases fit TRBD1. This CDR3 is built from 12 residues. With 9 bases clipped from V and 8 bases from J, the junction kept 8 bases outside the gene matches. Germline V gene lookup returns CDR1 LNHDA and CDR2 SQIVND (reference sequence). The CDR3 is CASNGRGLGYTF. The CDR3 coding sequence is TGTGCCAGCAATGGCAGGGGGCTAGGCTACACCTTC.

This clonotype was seen ten or more times. V is TRBV14 and J is TRBJ2-1; D is uncertain. Trimming shortened V by 2 bases and J by 0 bases, and 2 bases separated the two germline ends. This CDR3 has 13 amino acids. CDR1 and CDR2 from the germline V gene are SGHDN and FVKESK. CDR3: CASSQSSYNEQFF. The DNA for the CDR3 is TGTGCCAGCAGCCAAAGCTCCTACAATGAGCAGTTCTTC.

Comment on this clonotype: An end of the junction does not agree with germline; a read error may underlie this. J is TRBJ1-6 and V is TRBV7-6, with D uncertain. This CDR3 has 15 amino acids. Per the germline V gene, CDR1 is SGHVS and CDR2 is FNYEAQ. In nucleotides, the CDR3 is TGTGCCAGCAGGTTAGGGAGCTCCTATAATTCACCCCTCCACTTT. Protein product: CASRLGSSYNSPLHF.

This clonotype was found a few times. V usage is TRBV12-5 and J usage is TRBJ2-7, with a tentative D call TRBD1 (6 bases). Germline V gene data show CDR1 as LGHNT and CDR2 as FRNRAP. The CDR3 totals 13 residues. V was pared by 5 bases and J by 6 bases, with 14 bases between. The CDR3 nucleotides are TGTGCTAGTGGTCAGAAGACAGGACCCGAGCAGTACGTC. This gives the protein CASGQKTGPEQYV.

This clonotype came up many times. The chain links TRBV12-3 or TRBV12-4 to TRBJ1-5, with a tentative D call TRBD1 (6 bases). The CDR3 sequence is 13 residues long. The V end lost 5 bases, the J end lost 5 bases, and 10 bases lay between the germline ends. CDR3 loop: CASSPQGDQPQHF. The CDR3 DNA reads as TGTGCCAGCAGTCCACAGGGCGATCAGCCCCAGCATTTT.

This chain joins TRBV4-3 and TRBJ2-3; tentative D call: TRBD2 (7 bases). Deletions cut 3 bases from V and 2 bases from J, with 15 bases between. The germline V gene has CDR1 LGHNA and CDR2 YSLEER. The CDR3 is made up of 16 amino acids. The CDR3 loop is CASSQLGGGPTDTQYF. The CDR3 DNA reads TGCGCCAGCAGCCAGCTAGGGGGGGGGCCCACAGATACGCAGTATTTT.

In this sample, this clonotype turned up a few times. The CDR3 DNA is TGTGCCAGCAGCTTAGCTGGAAGAGCTTTCTTT. It codes for CASSLAGRAFF. The chain recombines TRBV7-9 with TRBJ1-1; D not certain. Germline V gives CDR1 SEHNR, CDR2 FQNEAQ (reference sequence). CDR3 length: 11 amino acids. With 0 bases removed from V and 10 bases from J, the gap between germline ends came to 6 bases. Complete variable domain (other parts from reference TRBV7-9 and TRBJ1-1): DTGVSQNPRHKITKRGQNVTFRCDPISEHNRLYWYRQTLGQGPEFLTYFQNEAQLEKSRLLSDRFSAERPKGSFSTLEIQRTEQGDSAMYLCASSLAGRAFFGQGTRLTVV.

The CDR3 DNA reads as TGTGCCAGCAAGGGGGGAGGGTCCTACAATGAGCAGTTCTTC. Amino acids: CASKGGGSYNEQFF. The gene calls are TRBV28 and TRBJ2-1; possibly TRBD2 for D (7 bases). The CDR3 has 14 residues. Germline CDR1 is MDHEN and CDR2 is SYDVKM. Trimming removed 7 bases at V and 1 base at J, with 11 bases between.